This TCR delta chain was identified during a study of Vδ1+ human thymocytes. Looked up from germline, CDR1 is TSWWSYY and CDR2 is QGS. The CDR3 sequence is 23 residues long. J lost 1 base, V lost 0 bases, and 24 bases had no gene match. Overall study findings and caveats: Many TRG clonotypes were shared between donors; TRD repertoires were essentially private. Despite high sort purity, roughly 20% of thymic T cell receptor delta sequences were Vdelta2. Thymic TRG and TRD repertoires appeared highly polyclonal, with Gaussian CDR3 length distributions.

A note on this clone: Its antigen is currently unknown.

Alphabeta T cells were depleted, then CD3+ Vdelta1+ Vdelta2- thymocytes were FACS-sorted. Vdelta1+ thymocyte sorts reached between roughly 97% and 99.6% purity. RNA was extracted from the cells and then reverse transcribed. CDR3 amplicons came from multiplex PCR with pooled V-gene forward and constant-region reverse primers. TCRdb fed the multiplex PCR reads to CATT. This table holds under 80,000 delta-chain clones, about 35% found once. This clonotype originated in a boy less than two years old who had congenital heart surgery. This rearrangement joins TRDV1 to TRDJ1; 9 bases match TRDD3. Sequencing was done on a sample of Vdelta1+ gamma-delta thymocytes from the thymus. The subset was: FACS-sorted CD3+ TCRalphabeta- TCRVdelta1+ TCRVdelta2- thymocytes. CDR3 bases: TGTGCTCTTGGGGAACTGCTTCCCGTACTGGGGGAAAAGCCCGCTAGAGGCACCGATAAACTCATCTTT. As protein: CALGELLPVLGEKPARGTDKLIF.